This T cell receptor (beta chain) was identified during a study of T cells in localized non-small cell lung cancer. Study outcomes and limitations: Of the tissues analyzed, uninvolved adjacent lung showed maximal T cell clonality, greater than tumor. In adjacent lung, a median roughly 60 of the top 100 tumor clones were found. Heterogeneity remains possible, as sequencing covered one tumor region only.

Remarks on this clone: Its target is not known.

This table comes from immunoSEQ multiplex PCR, and its TCRdb copy is limited to in-frame clones, with some not included. The repertoire holds about 21,000 clones, with approximately 85% as singletons. Trimming pared 4 bases from V and 1 base from J, leaving 11 bases between. The CDR3 contains 14 residues. The germline gives CDR1 SGHRS, CDR2 YFSETQ. The source of this sequence is a male donor aged 60 or over with stage II lung adenocarcinoma. The rearrangement uses TRBV5-1 and TRBJ1-1; perhaps TRBD1 as D (5 bases). Sequenced here: peripheral blood mononuclear cells, sampled before any cancer treatment. DNA for the CDR3: TGCGCCAGCAGCACAACCGGGGCGAACACTGAAGCTTTCTTT. Protein sequence: CASSTTGANTEAFF.